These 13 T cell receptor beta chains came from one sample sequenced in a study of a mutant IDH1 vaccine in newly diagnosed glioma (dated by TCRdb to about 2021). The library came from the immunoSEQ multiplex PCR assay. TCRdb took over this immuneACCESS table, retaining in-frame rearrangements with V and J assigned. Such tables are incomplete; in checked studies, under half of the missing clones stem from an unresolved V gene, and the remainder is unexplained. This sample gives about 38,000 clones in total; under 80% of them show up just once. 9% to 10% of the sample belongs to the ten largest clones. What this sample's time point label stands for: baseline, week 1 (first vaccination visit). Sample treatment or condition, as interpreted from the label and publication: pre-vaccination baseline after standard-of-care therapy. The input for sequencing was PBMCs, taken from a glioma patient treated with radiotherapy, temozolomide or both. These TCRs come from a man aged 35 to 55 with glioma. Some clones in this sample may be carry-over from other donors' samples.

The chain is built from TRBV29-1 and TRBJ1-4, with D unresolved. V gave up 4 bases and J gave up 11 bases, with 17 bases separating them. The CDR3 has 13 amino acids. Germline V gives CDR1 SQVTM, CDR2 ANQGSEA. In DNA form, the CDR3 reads TGCAGCGTTGTAAGTACTGGAGTTTGGAAACTGTTTTTT. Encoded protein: CSVVSTGVWKLFF.

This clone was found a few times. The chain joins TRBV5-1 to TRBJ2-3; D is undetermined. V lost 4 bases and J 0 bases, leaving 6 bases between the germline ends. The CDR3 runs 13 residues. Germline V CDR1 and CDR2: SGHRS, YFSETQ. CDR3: CASSLPSTDTQYF. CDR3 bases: TGCGCCAGCAGCCTCCCTAGCACAGATACGCAGTATTTT.

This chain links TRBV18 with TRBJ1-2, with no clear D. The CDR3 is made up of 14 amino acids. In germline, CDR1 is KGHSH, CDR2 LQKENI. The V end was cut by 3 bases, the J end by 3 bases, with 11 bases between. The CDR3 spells CASSPSAEDYGYTF. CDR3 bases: TGTGCCAGCTCACCGTCCGCGGAGGACTATGGCTACACCTTC.

The CDR3 reads CASSSPKGGKPYEQYF. Written as DNA, the CDR3 is TGTGCCAGCAGCTCCCCAAAAGGGGGGAAACCCTACGAGCAGTACTTC. The chain has TRBV6-6 and TRBJ2-7; either TRBD1 or TRBD2 may fit D (6 bases each). CDR3 length equals 16 residues. CDR1 is MNHNY and CDR2 is SVGAGI in the germline V gene (reference sequence). V was shortened by 6 bases and J by 2 bases, with 20 bases between the two germline ends.

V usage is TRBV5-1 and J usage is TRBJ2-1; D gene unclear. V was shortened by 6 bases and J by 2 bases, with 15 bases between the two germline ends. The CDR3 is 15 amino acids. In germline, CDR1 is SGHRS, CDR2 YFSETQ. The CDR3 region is CASTGVRGTYNEQFF. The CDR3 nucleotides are TGCGCCAGCACAGGAGTACGAGGCACCTACAATGAGCAGTTCTTC. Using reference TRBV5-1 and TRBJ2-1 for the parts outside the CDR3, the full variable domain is KAGVTQTPRYLIKTRGQQVTLSCSPISGHRSVSWYQQTPGQGLQFLFEYFSETQRNKGNFPGRFSGRQFSNSRSEMNVSTLELGDSALYLCASTGVRGTYNEQFFGPGTRLTVL.

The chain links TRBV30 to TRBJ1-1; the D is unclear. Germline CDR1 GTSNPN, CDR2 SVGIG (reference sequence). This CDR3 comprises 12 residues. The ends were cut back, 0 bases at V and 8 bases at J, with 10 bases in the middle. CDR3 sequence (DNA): TGTGCCTGGAGTGTATACATTACAGAAGCTTTCTTT. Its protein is CAWSVYITEAFF.

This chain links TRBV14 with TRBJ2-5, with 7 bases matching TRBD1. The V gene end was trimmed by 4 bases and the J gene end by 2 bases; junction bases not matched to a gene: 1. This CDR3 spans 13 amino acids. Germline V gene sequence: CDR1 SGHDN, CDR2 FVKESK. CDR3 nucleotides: TGTGCCAGCAGCCGGGGACAGCAAGAGACCCAGTACTTC. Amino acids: CASSRGQQETQYF.

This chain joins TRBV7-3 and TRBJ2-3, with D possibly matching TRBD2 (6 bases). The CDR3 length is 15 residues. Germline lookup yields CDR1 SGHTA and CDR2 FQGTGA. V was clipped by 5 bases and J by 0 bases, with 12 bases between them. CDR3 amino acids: CASSPLLASTDTQYF. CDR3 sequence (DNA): TGTGCCAGCAGCCCCCTACTAGCTAGCACAGATACGCAGTATTTT.

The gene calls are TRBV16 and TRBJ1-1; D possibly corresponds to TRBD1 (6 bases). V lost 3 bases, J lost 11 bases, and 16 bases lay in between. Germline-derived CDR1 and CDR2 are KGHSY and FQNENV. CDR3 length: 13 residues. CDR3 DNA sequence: TGTGCCAGCAGCCATTTTCAGGGACAATCCGCTTTCTTT. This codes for CASSHFQGQSAFF.

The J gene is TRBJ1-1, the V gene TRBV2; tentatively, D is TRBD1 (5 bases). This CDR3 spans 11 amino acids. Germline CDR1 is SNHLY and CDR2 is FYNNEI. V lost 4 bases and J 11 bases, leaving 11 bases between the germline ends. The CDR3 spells CASSGQGSAFF. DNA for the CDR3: TGTGCCAGCAGTGGGCAGGGTTCGGCTTTCTTT.

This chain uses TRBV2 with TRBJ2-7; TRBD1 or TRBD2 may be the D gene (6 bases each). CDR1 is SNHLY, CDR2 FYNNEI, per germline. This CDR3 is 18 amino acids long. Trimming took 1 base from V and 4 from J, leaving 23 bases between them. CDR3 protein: CASSEVRGAPTTGYEQYF. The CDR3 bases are TGTGCCAGCAGTGAAGTCCGCGGGGCTCCTACGACAGGTTACGAGCAGTACTTC.

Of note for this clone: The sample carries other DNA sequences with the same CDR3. This CDR3 reads CASSQPGQLNTEAFF. As DNA, the CDR3 is TGCGCCAGCAGCCAACCGGGACAGCTGAACACTGAAGCTTTCTTT. The chain links TRBV4-1 to TRBJ1-1; the match to TRBD1 covers 7 bases. Per the germline V gene, CDR1 is MGHRA and CDR2 is YSYEKL. Losses at the gene ends were 2 bases for V and 0 bases for J; bases not matched to a gene: 3. The CDR3 is 15 amino acids.

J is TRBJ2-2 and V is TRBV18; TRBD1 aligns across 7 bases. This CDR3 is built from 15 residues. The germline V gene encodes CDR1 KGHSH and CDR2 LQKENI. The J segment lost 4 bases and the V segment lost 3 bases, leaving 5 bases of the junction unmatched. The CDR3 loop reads CASSPWDRLTGELFF. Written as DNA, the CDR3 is TGTGCCAGCTCACCGTGGGACAGACTCACCGGGGAGCTGTTTTTT.